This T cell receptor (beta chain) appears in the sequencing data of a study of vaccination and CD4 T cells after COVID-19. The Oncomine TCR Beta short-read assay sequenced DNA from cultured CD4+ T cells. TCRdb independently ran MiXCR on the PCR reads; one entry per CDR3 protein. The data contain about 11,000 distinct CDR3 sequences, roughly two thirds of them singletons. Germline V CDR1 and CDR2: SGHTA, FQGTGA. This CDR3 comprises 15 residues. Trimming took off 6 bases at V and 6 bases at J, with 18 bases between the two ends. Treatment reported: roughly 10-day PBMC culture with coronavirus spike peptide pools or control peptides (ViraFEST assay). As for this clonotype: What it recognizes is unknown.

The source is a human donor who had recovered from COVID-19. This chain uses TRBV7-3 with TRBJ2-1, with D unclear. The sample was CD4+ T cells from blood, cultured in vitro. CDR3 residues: CASSPYPSVTNEQFF. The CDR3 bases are TGTGCCAGCAGTCCCTACCCATCGGTAACCAATGAGCAGTTCTTC.